This T cell receptor beta chain derives from a study of blood T cell repertoires in COVID-19. Background on the study: Researchers got acute and convalescent COVID-19 samples from the United States, Italy and Spain. Sources were T cells, B-cell-depleted T cells, or PBMCs; the material itself was cDNA or gDNA.

V lost 8 bases to trimming and J lost 6 bases; unmatched junction nucleotides: 8. Germline V CDR1 and CDR2: LGHDT, YNNKEL (reference sequence). This CDR3 has 13 amino acids. As originally analysed: Reference gene primers were amplified, and this amplification served to estimate nucleated cell counts. Using immunoSEQ multiplex PCR, the repertoire was profiled, and TCRdb retains in-frame clones only, with some absent. That table furnishes V, J and clone size, whereas the DNA furnished D and trimming. The sample lists 29,000 or so clones, about 90% occurring once. The sequencing input was peripheral blood. V and J are TRBV3-1 (or the pseudogene TRBV3-2) and TRBJ2-3, with 7 bases matching TRBD1. The sequence was collected from a man aged 45-65 years with active COVID-19. The CDR3, as DNA: TGTGCCAGCTCCTACGAGGGGGCTGATACGCAGTATTTT. It encodes CASSYEGADTQYF.